Presented here are 13 T cell receptor beta chains from one specimen sequenced in a study of cytomegalovirus exposure and HLA in healthy donors. Primers: 60 Vbeta forward and 13 Jbeta reverse. The data were produced by immunoSEQ multiplex PCR, yet TCRdb's version contains in-frame clones alone and is incomplete. The sample lists about 130,000 clones; 70% to 80% were seen once. Sequencing was performed on PBMCs. These TCRs come from a man aged 30 to 45 in good health and CMV-seronegative.

The chain uses TRBV28 and TRBJ2-3, with TRBD1 as a possible D gene (5 bases). The V gene's germline CDR1 is MDHEN and CDR2 SYDVKM. This CDR3 contains 14 residues. Trimming took 8 bases from V and 0 from J, leaving 12 bases between them. The DNA for the CDR3 is TGTGCCAGCTTCAGACAGTATAGCACAGATACGCAGTATTTT. It codes for CASFRQYSTDTQYF.

This clone showed up just a few times. The chain uses TRBV25-1 and TRBJ2-6; D is unresolved. Trimming took 9 bases from V and 0 from J, leaving 6 bases between them. The CDR3 runs to 13 residues. CDR1 and CDR2 from the germline V gene are MGHDK and SYGVNS. As DNA, the CDR3 is TGTGCCAGTAGAGACTCTGGGGCCAACGTCCTGACTTTC. Translated, it gives CASRDSGANVLTF.

Of note for this clone: The junction shows a germline mismatch at one end, possibly a read error. J is TRBJ2-5 and V is TRBV27, with D possibly being TRBD2 (5 bases). Germline CDR1 MNHEY, CDR2 SMNVEV (reference sequence). The CDR3 totals 15 residues. As DNA, the CDR3 is TGTGCCAGCAGTTTATCTCGGGCTAGCCAAGGGACCCAGTACTTC. Translated: CASSLSRASQGTQYF.

This rearrangement joins TRBV7-9 to TRBJ2-5; TRBD2 matches 12 bases. Germline CDR1 is SEHNR and CDR2 is FQNEAQ (reference sequence). The CDR3 runs to 19 residues. V shed 3 bases and J 3 bases; nucleotides not matched to a gene: 14. As DNA, the CDR3 is TGTGCCAGCAGCTTGAGTCGCCTAGCGGGAGGGCACAGGGAAGAGACCCAGTACTTC. Translated, it gives CASSLSRLAGGHREETQYF.

CDR3 residues: CSVEFDRVNGYTF. CDR3 coding DNA: TGCAGCGTTGAATTTGACAGGGTGAACGGCTACACCTTC. The chain combines TRBV29-1 with TRBJ1-2, with 7 bases identical to TRBD1. This CDR3 comprises 13 residues. CDR1 is SQVTM and CDR2 is ANQGSEA in the germline V gene. V dropped 2 bases and J dropped 8; count of bases not matched to a gene: 8.

J is TRBJ2-7 and V is TRBV28; 8 positions match TRBD2. V lost 4 bases to trimming and J lost 7 bases; unmatched junction nucleotides: 9. Germline lookup yields CDR1 MDHEN and CDR2 SYDVKM. This CDR3 region has 14 residues. The CDR3 DNA reads as TGTGCCAGCAGTTCCCCCGAGCGGGAGAGGGAGCAGTACTTC. Translated: CASSSPEREREQYF.

J is TRBJ1-1 and V is TRBV5-5; D is perhaps TRBD1 (6 bases). V was pared by 4 bases and J by 7 bases, with 14 bases between. Germline values: CDR1 SGHKS, CDR2 YYEKEE (reference sequence). There are 13 residues in the CDR3. The CDR3 coding sequence is TGTGCCAGCAGCCCCCGACAGGAGAGTGAAGCTTTCTTT. It translates to CASSPRQESEAFF.

The rearrangement links TRBV19 to TRBJ2-3; 10 bases are shared with TRBD1. The CDR3 extends over 14 amino acids. Germline assignment: CDR1 LNHDA and CDR2 SQIVND (reference sequence). Trimming removed 3 bases from V and 6 bases from J; junction bases left unmatched: 3. Written as DNA, the CDR3 is TGTGCCAGTAGTATGACAGGGGGCCTGGATACGCAGTATTTT. This translates into CASSMTGGLDTQYF.

The J gene is TRBJ2-1, the V gene TRBV28, with TRBD2 as a possible D gene (6 bases). Germline loops: CDR1 MDHEN, CDR2 SYDVKM. The CDR3 is 15 amino acids. The V gene lost 3 bases and the J gene lost 6 bases, with 15 bases spanning the gap. The CDR3 region has the DNA TGTGCCAGCAGTTTCCCCCAGCGGGCCATCAATGAGCAGTTCTTC. It encodes CASSFPQRAINEQFF.

The CDR3 is CASSSSGADHTEAFF. CDR3 coding DNA: TGTGCCAGCAGCTCGAGTGGGGCGGATCACACTGAAGCTTTCTTT. V and J are TRBV9 and TRBJ1-1, with a possible D match to TRBD1 (5 bases). V dropped 4 bases and J dropped 3 bases, with 16 bases sitting between them. The CDR3 is 15 amino acids. Germline CDR1 is SGDLS and CDR2 is YYNGEE.

This clone has a handful of counts. The chain uses TRBV5-5 and TRBJ2-7; D is unclear. Germline V CDR1 and CDR2: SGHKS, YYEKEE (reference sequence). This CDR3 is 14 amino acids long. V lost 4 bases and J lost 0, with 11 bases in between. CDR3 nucleotide sequence: TGTGCCAGCAGCGAGTTGGGCAGCTCCTACGAGCAGTACTTC. Encoded protein: CASSELGSSYEQYF. Filled out from reference TRBV5-5 and TRBJ2-7, the complete variable domain reads DAGVTQSPTHLIKTRGQQVTLRCSPISGHKSVSWYQQVLGQGPQFIFQYYEKEERGRGNFPDRFSARQFPNYSSELNVNALLLGDSALYLCASSELGSSYEQYFGPGTRLTVT.

The chain recombines TRBV28 with TRBJ1-4; TRBD1 aligns across 11 bases. CDR3 length equals 15 residues. Trimming took 4 bases from V and 6 from J; bases not matched to a gene: 4. Germline lookup yields CDR1 MDHEN and CDR2 SYDVKM. DNA of the CDR3: TGTGCCAGCAGTTCCGGACAGGGGGCCCATGAAAAACTGTTTTTT. Residues: CASSSGQGAHEKLFF.

This chain joins TRBV2 and TRBJ1-1; 7 nucleotides align to TRBD1. This CDR3 is built from 14 residues. J gave up 0 bases and V 6 bases, and 4 bases lay outside the gene matches. Germline values: CDR1 SNHLY, CDR2 FYNNEI. CDR3 sequence reads: CASRMGQLNTEAFF. The CDR3 DNA is TGTGCCAGCAGGATGGGACAGCTGAACACTGAAGCTTTCTTT.